The clone carrying this T cell receptor beta chain was detected ten times or more. Its matching antigen is unknown. Individual cDNA molecules received unique molecular identifiers during library preparation. TCRdb reprocessed the 5' RACE reads via MiXCR and lists one record per CDR3 protein. The table shows 25,000 to 35,000 distinct CDR3 sequences, with 3% to 4% occurring only once. The data are from a study of early T cells in non-severe SARS-CoV-2 infection. Study-level background: Sequencing targeted bulk RNA from unsorted whole blood, leaving chains unpaired.

Study outcomes and limitations: Matching with VDJdb favored anti-spike CD8 responses (missing private and CD4 specificities).

The germline V and J ends were trimmed by 0 bases and 9 bases, with 15 bases remaining between them. From germline, CDR1 is DFQATT and CDR2 SNEGSKA (reference sequence). The length of the CDR3 is 15 residues. This clonotype originated in an adult who was a healthcare worker with PCR-confirmed SARS-CoV-2 infection or an uninfected control (not recorded which). Source material: whole blood. The J gene is TRBJ1-6, the V gene TRBV20-1; D not resolved. The CDR3 sequence: CSARDLKGSTSPLHF. The DNA of the CDR3 is TGCAGTGCTAGAGATCTGAAGGGTTCAACTTCACCCCTCCACTTT.